Sequencing of this T cell receptor (beta chain) was carried out in a study of blood T cell repertoires in COVID-19. Method: immunoSEQ multiplex PCR; TCRdb's copy keeps in-frame clones and lacks some. This table has about 220,000 clones, about 86% appearing once. The CDR3 is 18 residues long. Unmatched junction bases numbered 18, after V lost 5 bases and J lost 8 bases. CDR1 is SGHTA and CDR2 is FQGNSA in the germline V gene. This TCR was sampled from a woman between 50 and 59 years old with acute COVID-19. Sequencing was done on a sample of PBMCs or T cells enriched from blood (not recorded which). The chain has TRBV7-2 and TRBJ2-2; 9 bases align to TRBD2. The CDR3: CASSPQRIAGAPAGELFF. In nucleotides, the CDR3 is TGTGCCAGCAGCCCCCAGCGGATAGCGGGGGCCCCCGCGGGGGAGCTGTTTTTT.